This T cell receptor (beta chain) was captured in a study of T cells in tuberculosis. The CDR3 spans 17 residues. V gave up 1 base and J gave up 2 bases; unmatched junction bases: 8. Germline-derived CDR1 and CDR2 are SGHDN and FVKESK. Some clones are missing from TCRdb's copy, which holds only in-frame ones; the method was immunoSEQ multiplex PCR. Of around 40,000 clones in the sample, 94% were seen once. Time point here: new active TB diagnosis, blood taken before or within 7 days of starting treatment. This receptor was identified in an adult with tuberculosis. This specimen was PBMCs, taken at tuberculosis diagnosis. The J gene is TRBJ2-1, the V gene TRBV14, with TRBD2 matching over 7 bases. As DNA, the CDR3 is TGTGCCAGCAGCCAAGTCGGGGGGACCAGCCCCTACAATGAGCAGTTCTTC. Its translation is CASSQVGGTSPYNEQFF.